The clone carrying this T cell receptor beta chain was counted between two and nine times. What it binds is unknown. This may be a read error, as it is one base from a much larger clone. A single record per CDR3 protein comes from TCRdb applying MiXCR to the multiplex PCR reads. The table includes approximately 150,000 distinct CDR3 sequences, about 30% detected once. This sample is drawn from a study of breast tumors, draining lymph nodes, adjacent tissues. Study findings and constraints: That most tumor T cells come from lymph nodes remained unproven. Most tumor T cells seemingly derive from lymph node, then expand in tumor. Tumor TCR diversity was below lymph nodes but above nontumor tissue. Compared with basal-like, luminal-like tumors shared significantly more repertoire with nontumor tissue.

Axillary draining lymph nodes of breast cancer patients supplied the node samples. Germline values: CDR1 LNHDA, CDR2 SQIVND (reference sequence). This CDR3 contains 15 residues. The chain employs TRBV19 and TRBJ2-1, with TRBD2 identical over 9 bases. Sequenced input: axillary lymph node tissue. This TCR derives from a female donor with breast cancer. Some clones in this sample may be carry-over from other donors' samples. Written as DNA, the CDR3 is TGTGCCGGTAGTCTGGCCGGGACTAGCCACAATGAGCAGTTCTTC. Translating it yields CAGSLAGTSHNEQFF.